One and the same sample provided the 25 T cell receptor beta chains below, sequenced in a study of beta chain features in type 1 diabetes. What was sequenced were expressed TCRB transcripts, since all of the isolated RNA had been reverse transcribed. Here immunoSEQ multiplex PCR was the method, and the copy in TCRdb shows in-frame clones only, minus some. The table has about half a million clones, about an eighth seen once; the top ten hold about 0.042%. The sequenced sample consisted of naive CD4+ T cells from blood. Receptors were obtained from a woman between 18 and 29 years old in good health.

This sequence joins TRBV4-3 and TRBJ2-1, with a weak D call TRBD2 (6 bases). The V end lost 0 bases, the J end lost 7 bases, and 16 bases lay between the germline ends. The CDR3 contains 16 residues. Germline CDR1 is LGHNA and CDR2 is YSLEER. This CDR3 reads CASSQDLAGTGNEQFF. The CDR3 nucleotides read TGCGCCAGCAGCCAAGATTTGGCGGGGACGGGAAATGAGCAGTTCTTC.

The sample holds a few counts of this clone. The V gene is TRBV4-1, the J gene TRBJ1-6, with 9 bases fitting TRBD1. The V segment lost 0 bases and the J segment 10 bases; nucleotides outside the gene matches: 7. The CDR3 sequence is 16 residues long. CDR1 is MGHRA and CDR2 is YSYEKL in the germline V gene. CDR3 sequence: CASSQDPGTGRSPLHF. The CDR3 bases are TGCGCCAGCAGCCAAGACCCCGGGACAGGGAGGTCACCCCTCCACTTT.

This chain uses TRBV5-1 with TRBJ2-5; 7 nucleotides match TRBD2. V shed 2 bases and J 4 bases; nucleotides not matched to a gene: 2. The CDR3 is made up of 13 amino acids. Germline CDR1 and CDR2: SGHRS and YFSETQ. Written as DNA, the CDR3 is TGCGCCAGCAGCTTTTCGGGGGGAGAGACCCAGTACTTC. It translates to CASSFSGGETQYF.

The CDR3 bases are TGTGCCAGCAGCTTAGCGGGTGCAGGGGCGGCCAAAAACATTCAGTACTTC. This translates into CASSLAGAGAAKNIQYF. This chain uses TRBV7-2 with TRBJ2-4, with D perhaps matching TRBD1 (6 bases). Between the trimmed V and J ends, which lost 0 bases and 1 base, there was a span of 13 bases. The CDR3 totals 17 residues. Germline CDR1 is SGHTA and CDR2 is FQGNSA.

To note about this clone: The same CDR3 arises from other DNA sequences in this sample as well. The chain is built from TRBV6-5 and TRBJ2-3; D ambiguous. The V gene lost 0 bases and the J gene lost 5 bases, with 3 bases spanning the gap. There are 12 residues in the CDR3. Germline CDR1 and CDR2: MNHEY and SVGAGI. The CDR3 sequence: CASSYSGDTQYF. CDR3 nucleotides: TGTGCCAGCAGTTACTCGGGAGATACGCAGTATTTT.

This clone has just a few counts. The V gene is TRBV6-5, the J gene TRBJ2-7; D unresolved. Germline-derived CDR1 and CDR2 are MNHEY and SVGAGI. The CDR3 extends over 13 amino acids. The V and J ends lost 4 bases and 7 bases respectively, with 14 bases between them. CDR3 in amino acids: CASSSPHRAEQYV. The DNA of the CDR3 is TGTGCCAGCAGTTCCCCACACAGAGCTGAGCAGTACGTC.

There are a few counts of this clone. The V call is TRBV2, the J call TRBJ2-7, with D unclear. With 3 bases removed from V and 9 bases from J, the gap between germline ends came to 9 bases. The CDR3 sequence is 11 residues long. From germline, CDR1 is SNHLY and CDR2 FYNNEI. Here the CDR3 reads CASSDRTGQYV. In nucleotides, the CDR3 is TGTGCCAGCAGTGACCGGACCGGGCAGTACGTC.

The chain combines TRBV27 with TRBJ2-7; TRBD1 might be the D (6 bases). Deletions cut 8 bases from V and 8 bases from J, with 16 bases between. Germline CDR1 reads MNHEY; CDR2 reads SMNVEV (reference sequence). The CDR3 loop spans 12 amino acids. The CDR3 reads CASLGAGSKQYF. The CDR3 DNA sequence: TGTGCCAGCCTGGGGGCAGGGAGCAAGCAGTACTTC.

This clone turned up a few times. This rearrangement joins TRBV7-8 to TRBJ2-5; D is unclear. In germline, CDR1 is SGHVS, CDR2 FQNEAQ. The V gene lost 5 bases and the J gene lost 4 bases, with 8 bases spanning the gap. CDR3 size: 12 residues. The CDR3 loop reads CASSLDRETQYF. CDR3 in DNA: TGTGCCAGCAGCCTGGACCGAGAGACCCAGTACTTC. Full variable domain (remainder filled in from reference TRBV7-8 and TRBJ2-5): GAGVSQSPRYKVAKRGQDVALRCDPISGHVSLFWYQQALGQGPEFLTYFQNEAQLDKSGLPSDRFFAERPEGSVSTLKIQRTQQEDSAVYLCASSLDRETQYFGPGTRLLVL.

The chain uses TRBV18 and TRBJ2-1; 10 bases fit TRBD1. CDR3 length: 15 amino acids. The ends lost 4 bases at V and 6 bases at J; junction bases unmatched: 6. Germline CDR1 reads KGHSH; CDR2 reads LQKENI. The CDR3 reads CASSLRRDRGNEQFF. In DNA form, the CDR3 reads TGTGCCAGCTCACTCCGACGGGACAGGGGCAATGAGCAGTTCTTC.

The chain links TRBV7-2 to TRBJ2-1, with 8 bases fitting TRBD2. Germline assignment: CDR1 SGHTA and CDR2 FQGNSA. The CDR3 length is 15 residues. V was clipped by 8 bases and J by 6 bases; unmatched bases: 12. The CDR3 DNA sequence: TGTGCCAGCCGACCGCCCGGACTAGCTGGCAATGAGCAGTTCTTC. Encoded protein: CASRPPGLAGNEQFF.

This clone was seen a handful of times. The chain combines TRBV29-1 with TRBJ1-1, with D hard to call. This CDR3 region has 12 residues. Looked up from germline, CDR1 is SQVTM and CDR2 is ANQGSEA. Trimming shortened V by 6 bases and J by 2 bases, and 10 bases separated the two germline ends. The CDR3 DNA is TGCAGCGTGAAACAGAGAAACACTGAAGCTTTCTTT. Its translation is CSVKQRNTEAFF.

The chain carries TRBV4-2 and TRBJ2-5; D remains unclear. The length of the CDR3 is 14 residues. Between the trimmed V and J ends, which lost 4 bases and 5 bases, there was a span of 14 bases. Germline V gene data show CDR1 as LGHNA and CDR2 as YNFKEQ. CDR3 amino acids: CASSPPSVRETQYF. The CDR3 DNA reads TGTGCCAGCAGCCCCCCGTCGGTTCGGGAGACCCAGTACTTC.

V gene TRBV5-6 combines with J gene TRBJ1-1; D call uncertain. The germline V and J ends were trimmed by 0 bases and 0 bases, with 6 bases remaining between them. CDR1 and CDR2 (germline): SGHDT, YYEEEE. The CDR3 length is 14 residues. In nucleotides, the CDR3 is TGTGCCAGCAGCTTGGTTCGGGTGAACACTGAAGCTTTCTTT. It is translated as CASSLVRVNTEAFF.

The genes are TRBV20-1 and TRBJ2-3; D remains ambiguous. Germline V lookup: CDR1 DFQATT, CDR2 SNEGSKA (reference sequence). Between the trimmed V and J ends, which lost 4 bases and 4 bases, there was a span of 3 bases. CDR3 length equals 10 residues. The CDR3 region is CSATSDTQYF. In nucleotides, the CDR3 is TGCAGTGCTACCTCAGATACGCAGTATTTT.

This clone was seen only a few times. V and J are TRBV30 and TRBJ2-3; no firm D call. This CDR3 comprises 12 residues. Per germline, CDR1 GTSNPN and CDR2 SVGIG (reference sequence). Trimming left V 0 bases short and J 4 bases short, with 5 bases between. Here the CDR3 DNA reads TGTGCCTGGAGTGTATGGGCAGATACGCAGTATTTT. Protein: CAWSVWADTQYF.

The chain carries TRBV6-6 and TRBJ2-7; perhaps D is TRBD1 or TRBD2 (5 bases each). This CDR3 comprises 12 residues. V was trimmed by 5 bases and J by 6 bases, leaving 11 bases between them. CDR1 and CDR2 (germline): MNHNY, SVGAGI (reference sequence). The CDR3 sequence is CASSPRGTEQYV. For the CDR3, the DNA is TGTGCCAGCAGTCCCCGAGGGACCGAGCAGTACGTC.

This clone was recorded a few times. This chain links TRBV7-9 with TRBJ2-2; D is tentatively TRBD1 or TRBD2 (5 bases each). This CDR3 is 13 amino acids long. Germline loops: CDR1 SEHNR, CDR2 FQNEAQ (reference sequence). V was clipped by 8 bases and J by 1 base, with 8 bases between them. CDR3 protein: CASGAGNTGELFF. CDR3 DNA: TGTGCCAGCGGGGCGGGGAACACCGGGGAGCTGTTTTTT.

The V gene is TRBV2, the J gene TRBJ1-6; D is uncertain. Deletions cut 6 bases from V and 7 bases from J, with 25 bases between. Germline V lookup: CDR1 SNHLY, CDR2 FYNNEI. The CDR3 covers 18 residues. CDR3 in DNA: TGTGCCAGCAGCGCCAACTTTGTTGGTTCCGGTGTGAATTCACCCCTCCACTTT. Protein: CASSANFVGSGVNSPLHF. Drawing the rest from reference TRBV2 and TRBJ1-6, the complete variable domain is EPEVTQTPSHQVTQMGQEVILRCVPISNHLYFYWYRQILGQKVEFLVSFYNNEISEKSEIFDDQFSVERPDGSNFTLKIRSTKLEDSAMYFCASSANFVGSGVNSPLHFGNGTRLTVT.

This clone was counted a few times. The V call is TRBV13, the J call TRBJ1-5, with D tentatively TRBD1 (5 bases). V shed 1 base and J shed 9 bases, with 10 bases lying between them. The CDR3 sequence is 13 residues long. Germline CDR1 and CDR2: PRHDT and FYEKMQ (reference sequence). The CDR3 nucleotides read TGTGCCAGCAGCTTAGCGGGGCAGTCGCCCCAGCATTTT. As protein: CASSLAGQSPQHF. Using reference TRBV13 and TRBJ1-5 for the parts outside the CDR3, the full variable domain is AAGVIQSPRHLIKEKRETATLKCYPIPRHDTVYWYQQGPGQDPQFLISFYEKMQSDKGSIPDRFSAQQFSDYHSELNMSSLELGDSALYFCASSLAGQSPQHFGDGTRLSIL.

The genes are TRBV5-1 and TRBJ2-1; D remains ambiguous. Trimming pared 2 bases from V and 1 base from J, leaving 10 bases between. This CDR3 is 15 amino acids long. CDR1 and CDR2 (germline): SGHRS, YFSETQ. CDR3 loop: CASSFQAGSYNEQFF. For the CDR3, the DNA is TGCGCCAGCAGCTTTCAGGCCGGGTCCTACAATGAGCAGTTCTTC.

V is TRBV28 and J is TRBJ2-5; D possibly corresponds to TRBD1 (5 bases). From germline, CDR1 is MDHEN and CDR2 SYDVKM. This CDR3 has 13 residues. The ends were cut back, 7 bases at V and 5 bases at J, with 14 bases in the middle. This CDR3 is CASTPLGPETQYF. In DNA form, the CDR3 reads TGTGCCAGCACCCCCTTGGGGCCGGAGACCCAGTACTTC.

The chain employs TRBV30 and TRBJ1-5; 7 bases are shared with TRBD1. Germline loops: CDR1 GTSNPN, CDR2 SVGIG (reference sequence). The CDR3 is 15 residues long. V shed 2 bases, J shed 5 bases, and the junction held 9 bases outside the gene matches. As DNA, the CDR3 is TGTGCCTGGAGTACCGGACAGGCCCAATATCAGCCCCAGCATTTT. This encodes CAWSTGQAQYQPQHF.

This clone has a handful of counts. The chain is built from TRBV14 and TRBJ2-1; D might be TRBD1 (6 bases). The CDR3 covers 14 residues. CDR1 is SGHDN, CDR2 FVKESK, per germline. V was trimmed by 5 bases and J by 7 bases, leaving 15 bases between them. Here the CDR3 DNA reads TGTGCCAGCAGCTTCCAGGGGTATGTGAATGAGCAGTTCTTC. Its protein is CASSFQGYVNEQFF.

This chain uses TRBV4-2 with TRBJ1-5; tentatively, D is TRBD1 (5 bases). There are 19 residues in the CDR3. Trimming cost V 0 bases and J 2 bases, with 20 bases left between them. The germline V gene encodes CDR1 LGHNA and CDR2 YNFKEQ. CDR3: CASSQDSHFRQGGNQPQHF. In DNA form, the CDR3 reads TGTGCCAGCAGCCAAGATTCCCATTTCCGGCAAGGGGGCAATCAGCCCCAGCATTTT.